Presented here are 20 T cell receptor beta chains from one specimen sequenced in a study of regulatory and conventional T cells in RAG deficiency. Sequencing was performed with immunoSEQ multiplex PCR; in TCRdb, only in-frame clones are kept and a portion is missing. This sample has roughly 12,000 clones, with just under 95% found just once. The sorted conventional CD4+ T cells were CD25-low and CD127-high, with genomic DNA sequenced. These data were also filed under a second study, of regulatory T cells. That report adds: Primers: 52 TRBV forward and 13 TRBJ reverse.

The sequenced sample was CD4+ effector T cells sorted from blood. The receptors shown here come from a human donor in good health.

The rearrangement joins TRBV7-3 to TRBJ1-6, with TRBD1 matching over 8 bases. The V and J ends lost 3 bases and 7 bases, in that order; junction bases with no gene match: 8. The CDR3 runs 16 residues. From germline, CDR1 is SGHTA and CDR2 FQGTGA. The CDR3 here is CASSLGTGNSNSPLHF. CDR3 in DNA: TGTGCCAGCAGCTTGGGGACAGGCAACTCGAATTCACCCCTCCACTTT.

The chain recombines TRBV7-9 with TRBJ1-2; a weak D match, TRBD1 (5 bases). CDR3 length: 16 amino acids. V was cut by 4 bases and J by 3 bases, with 18 bases left in between. Germline V CDR1 and CDR2: SEHNR, FQNEAQ (reference sequence). CDR3: CASSSSGRGTDYGYTF. The CDR3 DNA is TGTGCCAGCAGCTCATCCGGAAGGGGAACTGACTATGGCTACACCTTC.

The gene calls are TRBV10-2 and TRBJ2-2, with 7 bases fitting TRBD2. CDR1 is WSHSY and CDR2 is SAAADI in the germline V gene. The CDR3 runs 17 residues. With 7 bases clipped from V and 4 bases from J, the junction kept 15 bases outside the gene matches. For the CDR3, the DNA is TGCGCCAGCACCGAACTAGCGACGACCAAATCCACCGGGGAGCTGTTTTTT. Protein product: CASTELATTKSTGELFF.

The chain uses TRBV19 and TRBJ1-1, with a possible D match to TRBD1 (6 bases). The CDR3 has 16 residues. The V gene's germline CDR1 is LNHDA and CDR2 SQIVND (reference sequence). Between the trimmed V and J ends, which lost 6 bases and 6 bases, there was a span of 23 bases. CDR3 sequence (DNA): TGTGCCAGTAGGCCCTTTACAGGGCCTGGGATAGCTGAAGCTTTCTTT. Protein product: CASRPFTGPGIAEAFF.

The rearrangement joins TRBV6-1 to TRBJ1-1, with a weak D call TRBD1 (6 bases). The CDR3 extends over 15 amino acids. V lost 7 bases and J 6 bases, leaving 21 bases between the germline ends. The germline V gene encodes CDR1 MNHNS and CDR2 SASEGT. The CDR3: CASTRRGRGDAEAFF. In DNA form, the CDR3 reads TGTGCCAGCACCAGACGGGGGCGGGGAGACGCTGAAGCTTTCTTT.

The chain links TRBV7-8 to TRBJ2-1; 7 bases line up with TRBD2. CDR3 length equals 12 residues. Germline V gives CDR1 SGHVS, CDR2 FQNEAQ. Trimming at V came to 4 bases and at J to 15 bases, leaving 9 bases not matched to a gene. The CDR3 loop reads CASSSTRGEGFF. The CDR3 nucleotides are TGTGCCAGCAGCTCGACACGGGGGGAGGGGTTCTTC.

V and J are TRBV7-9 and TRBJ2-2, with TRBD1 as a possible D gene (5 bases). V dropped 1 base and J dropped 5 bases, with 11 bases sitting between them. Germline CDR1 and CDR2: SEHNR and FQNEAQ (reference sequence). This CDR3 is 15 amino acids long. The CDR3 DNA sequence: TGTGCCAGCAGCTTAGGGCCAGGGTTGACCGGGGAGCTGTTTTTT. It translates to CASSLGPGLTGELFF.

This rearrangement joins TRBV7-6 to TRBJ2-7, with 10 bases that match TRBD1. V trimming: 11 bases; J trimming: 4 bases; junction bases outside the gene matches: 8. The CDR3 is made up of 13 amino acids. Germline CDR1 reads SGHVS; CDR2 reads FNYEAQ. CDR3 DNA: TGTGCCCGTATGCCGGGACAGGGGTACGAGCAGTACTTC. Translated: CARMPGQGYEQYF.

The V and J genes are TRBV28 and TRBJ2-5, with D uncertain. Germline CDR1 MDHEN, CDR2 SYDVKM. The CDR3 is made up of 12 amino acids. V was cut by 5 bases and J by 7 bases, with 11 bases left in between. The CDR3 bases are TGTGCCAGCAGTGGCCCCACGGGGACCCAGTACTTC. Translation gives CASSGPTGTQYF.

The gene calls are TRBV13 and TRBJ2-1; D might be TRBD1 (6 bases). This CDR3 comprises 15 residues. Trimming cost V 1 base and J 4 bases, with 11 bases left between them. Germline V gene lookup returns CDR1 PRHDT and CDR2 FYEKMQ (reference sequence). CDR3 in amino acids: CASSLEQGSYNEQFF. CDR3 nucleotide sequence: TGTGCCAGCAGCTTAGAACAGGGCAGTTACAATGAGCAGTTCTTC.

The chain uses TRBV18 and TRBJ1-1; no firm D call. The CDR3 sequence is 15 residues long. Germline V gene data show CDR1 as KGHSH and CDR2 as LQKENI. Trimming pared 0 bases from V and 1 base from J, leaving 9 bases between. The CDR3 reads CASSPPASTNTEAFF. The CDR3 nucleotides are TGTGCCAGCTCACCACCGGCCAGCACGAACACTGAAGCTTTCTTT.

The chain has TRBV7-8 and TRBJ2-7; 9 bases match TRBD2. V shed 5 bases and J 2 bases; nucleotides not matched to a gene: 13. The CDR3 loop spans 17 amino acids. Per the germline V gene, CDR1 is SGHVS and CDR2 is FQNEAQ. CDR3 in DNA: TGTGCCAGCAGCGGGAGTGGTACGGGACTAGCTCCCTACGAGCAGTACTTC. Its translation: CASSGSGTGLAPYEQYF.

J is TRBJ2-1 and V is TRBV9; D is undetermined. The CDR3 consists of 13 residues. Germline-derived CDR1 and CDR2 are SGDLS and YYNGEE. V gave up 7 bases and J gave up 0 bases, with 8 bases separating them. The CDR3 spells CASARSSYNEQFF. For the CDR3, the DNA is TGTGCCAGCGCAAGAAGCTCCTACAATGAGCAGTTCTTC. Based on the CDR3 plus reference TRBV9 and TRBJ2-1, the full variable domain is DSGVTQTPKHLITATGQRVTLRCSPRSGDLSVYWYQQSLDQGLQFLIQYYNGEERAKGNILERFSAQQFPDLHSELNLSSLELGDSALYFCASARSSYNEQFFGPGTRLTVL.

This chain uses TRBV5-1 with TRBJ1-1; unclear D gene. This CDR3 comprises 12 residues. V dropped 7 bases and J dropped 0 bases, with 7 bases sitting between them. Germline CDR1 and CDR2: SGHRS and YFSETQ. CDR3 DNA sequence: TGCGCCAGCGGCGGGTTGAACACTGAAGCTTTCTTT. Amino acids: CASGGLNTEAFF.

This chain links TRBV6-6 with TRBJ1-2; no reliable D call. The CDR3 loop spans 12 amino acids. The germline CDR1 and CDR2 sequences are MNHNY and SVGAGI (reference sequence). Trimming cost V 10 bases and J 1 base, with 10 bases left between them. The DNA for the CDR3 is TGTGCCACCTCCAAGGATAACTATGGCTACACCTTC. Encoded protein: CATSKDNYGYTF.

This rearrangement joins TRBV5-1 to TRBJ2-4; D possibly matches TRBD1 or TRBD2 (5 bases each). Germline V gene data show CDR1 as SGHRS and CDR2 as YFSETQ. V was trimmed by 0 bases and J by 6 bases, leaving 16 bases between them. This CDR3 has 16 amino acids. The CDR3 sequence is CASSLEVRGGTNIQYF. The CDR3 DNA reads TGCGCCAGCAGCTTGGAGGTGCGTGGGGGTACAAACATTCAGTACTTC.

The chain carries TRBV27 and TRBJ1-3; D is unclear. Trimming shortened V by 6 bases and J by 4 bases, and 10 bases separated the two germline ends. The CDR3 loop spans 13 amino acids. Germline-derived CDR1 and CDR2 are MNHEY and SMNVEV (reference sequence). CDR3 amino acids: CASRSGKGNTIYF. As DNA, the CDR3 is TGTGCCAGCAGGTCGGGGAAGGGAAACACCATATATTTT.

As to this clone: A junction boundary mismatches the germline segment, possibly from a read error. The V and J genes are TRBV7-7 and TRBJ2-7, with TRBD2 as a possible D gene (5 bases). The CDR3 is made up of 14 amino acids. Germline CDR1 reads SSHAT; CDR2 reads FNYEAQ (reference sequence). CDR3 coding DNA: TGTGCTAGCAGCCTAGCCCCGCTTAACTACGAGCAGTACTTC. Amino acid sequence: CASSLAPLNYEQYF.

CDR3 region: CSVEFLAGRTDTQYF. The CDR3 DNA is TGCAGCGTTGAATTCCTAGCGGGACGCACAGATACGCAGTATTTT. The chain links TRBV29-1 to TRBJ2-3, with 9 bases identical to TRBD2. Trimming removed 2 bases from V and 1 base from J; junction bases left unmatched: 4. CDR1 and CDR2 from the germline V gene are SQVTM and ANQGSEA. The CDR3 sequence is 15 residues long.

The V call is TRBV7-6, the J call TRBJ2-7; the D is unclear. The germline V and J ends were trimmed by 1 base and 7 bases, with 11 bases remaining between them. The V gene's germline CDR1 is SGHVS and CDR2 FNYEAQ. The CDR3 has 13 amino acids. The CDR3 DNA follows: TGTGCCAGCAGCTTAGATCTCCAAGGGGAGCAGTACTTC. Translating it yields CASSLDLQGEQYF.